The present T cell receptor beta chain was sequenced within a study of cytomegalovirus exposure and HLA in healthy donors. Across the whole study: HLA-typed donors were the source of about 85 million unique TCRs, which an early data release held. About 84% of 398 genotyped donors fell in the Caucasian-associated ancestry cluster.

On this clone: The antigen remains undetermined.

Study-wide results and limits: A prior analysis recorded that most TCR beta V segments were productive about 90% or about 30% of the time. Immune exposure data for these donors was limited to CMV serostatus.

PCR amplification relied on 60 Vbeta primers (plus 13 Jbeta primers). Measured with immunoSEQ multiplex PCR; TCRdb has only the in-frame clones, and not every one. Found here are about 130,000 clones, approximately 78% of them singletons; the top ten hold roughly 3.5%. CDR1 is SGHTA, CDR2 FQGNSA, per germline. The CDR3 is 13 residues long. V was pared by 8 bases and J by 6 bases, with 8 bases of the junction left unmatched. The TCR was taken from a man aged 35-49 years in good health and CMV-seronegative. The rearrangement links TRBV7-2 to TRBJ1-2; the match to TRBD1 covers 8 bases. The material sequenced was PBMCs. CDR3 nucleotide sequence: TGTGCCAGCGGCCCCAGGGGGCGCAATGGCTACACCTTC. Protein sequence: CASGPRGRNGYTF.